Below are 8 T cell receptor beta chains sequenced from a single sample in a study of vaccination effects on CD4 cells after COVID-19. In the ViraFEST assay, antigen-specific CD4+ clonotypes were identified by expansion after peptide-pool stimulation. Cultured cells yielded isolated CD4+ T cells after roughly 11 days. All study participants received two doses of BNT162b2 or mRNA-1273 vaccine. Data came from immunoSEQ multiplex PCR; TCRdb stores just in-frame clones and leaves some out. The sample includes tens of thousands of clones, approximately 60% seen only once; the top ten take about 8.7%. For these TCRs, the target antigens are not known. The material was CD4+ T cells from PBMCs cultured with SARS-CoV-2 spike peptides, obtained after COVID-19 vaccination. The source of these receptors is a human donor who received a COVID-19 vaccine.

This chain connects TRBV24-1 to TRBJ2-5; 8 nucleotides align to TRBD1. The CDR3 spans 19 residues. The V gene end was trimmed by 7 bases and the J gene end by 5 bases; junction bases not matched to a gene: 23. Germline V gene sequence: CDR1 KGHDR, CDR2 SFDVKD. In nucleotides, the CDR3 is TGTGCCACCAGGCCATCCAGGGTACTCCGGACAGGGAGATGGGAGACCCAGTACTTC. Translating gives CATRPSRVLRTGRWETQYF.

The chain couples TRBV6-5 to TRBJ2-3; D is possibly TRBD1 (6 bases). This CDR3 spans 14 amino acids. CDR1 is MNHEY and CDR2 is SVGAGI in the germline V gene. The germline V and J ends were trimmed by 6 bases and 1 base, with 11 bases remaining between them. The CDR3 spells CASSWAGGTDTQYF. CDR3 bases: TGTGCCAGCAGCTGGGCAGGGGGCACAGATACGCAGTATTTT.

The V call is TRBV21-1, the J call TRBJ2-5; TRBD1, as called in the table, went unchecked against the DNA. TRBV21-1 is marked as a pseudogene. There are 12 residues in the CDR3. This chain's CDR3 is CASSKNRETQYF. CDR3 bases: TGTGCCAGCAGCAAAAACAGGGAGACCCAGTACTTC.

The CDR3 DNA reads as TGCAGTGCTAGTCCAAGGAGCTCTGGAAACACCATATATTTT. Translating it yields CSASPRSSGNTIYF. The rearrangement joins TRBV20-1 to TRBJ1-3; D is unresolved. V was pared by 3 bases and J by 0 bases, with 9 bases between. The CDR3 is made up of 14 amino acids. Germline V gene data show CDR1 as DFQATT and CDR2 as SNEGSKA (reference sequence).

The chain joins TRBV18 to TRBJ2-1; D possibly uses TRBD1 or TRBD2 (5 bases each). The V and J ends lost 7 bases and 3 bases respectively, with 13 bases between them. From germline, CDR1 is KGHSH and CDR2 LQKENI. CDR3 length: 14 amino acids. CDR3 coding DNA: TGTGCCAGCTTTCCGGGGCAGGTCTACAATGAGCAGTTCTTC. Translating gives CASFPGQVYNEQFF.

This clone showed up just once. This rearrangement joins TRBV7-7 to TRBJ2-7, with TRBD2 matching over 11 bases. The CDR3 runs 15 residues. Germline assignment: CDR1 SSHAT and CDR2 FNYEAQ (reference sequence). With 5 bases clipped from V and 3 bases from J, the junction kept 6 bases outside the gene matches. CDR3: CASSVTSGRNYEQYF. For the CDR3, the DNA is TGTGCCAGCAGCGTCACTAGCGGGAGAAACTACGAGCAGTACTTC.

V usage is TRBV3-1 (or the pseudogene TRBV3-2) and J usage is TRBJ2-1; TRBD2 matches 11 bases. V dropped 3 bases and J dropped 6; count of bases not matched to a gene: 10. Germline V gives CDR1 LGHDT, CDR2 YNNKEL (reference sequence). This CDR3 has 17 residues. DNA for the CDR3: TGTGCCAGCAGCCACGGGGTGTGGGGACTAGCGGTCAATGAGCAGTTCTTC. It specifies CASSHGVWGLAVNEQFF.

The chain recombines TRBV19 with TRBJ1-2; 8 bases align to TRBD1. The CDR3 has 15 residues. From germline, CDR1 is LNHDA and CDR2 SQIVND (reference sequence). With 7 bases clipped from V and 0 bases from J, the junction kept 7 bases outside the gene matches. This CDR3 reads CASKDRGRANYGYTF. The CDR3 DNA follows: TGTGCCAGTAAAGACAGGGGACGAGCTAACTATGGCTACACCTTC. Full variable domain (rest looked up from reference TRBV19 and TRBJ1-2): DGGITQSPKYLFRKEGQNVTLSCEQNLNHDAMYWYRQDPGQGLRLIYYSQIVNDFQKGDIAEGYSVSREKKESFPLTVTSAQKNPTAFYLCASKDRGRANYGYTFGSGTRLTVV.